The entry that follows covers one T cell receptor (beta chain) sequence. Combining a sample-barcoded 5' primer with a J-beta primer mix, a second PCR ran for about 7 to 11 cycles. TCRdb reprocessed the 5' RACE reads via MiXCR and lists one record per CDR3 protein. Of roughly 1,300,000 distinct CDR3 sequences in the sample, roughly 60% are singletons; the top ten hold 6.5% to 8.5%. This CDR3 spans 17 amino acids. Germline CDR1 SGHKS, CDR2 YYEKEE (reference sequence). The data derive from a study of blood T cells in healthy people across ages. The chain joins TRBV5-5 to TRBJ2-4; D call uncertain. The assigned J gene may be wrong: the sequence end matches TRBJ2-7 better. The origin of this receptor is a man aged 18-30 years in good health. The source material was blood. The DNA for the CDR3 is TGTGCCAGCAGCAATAGAAGGGATGTGTTTGAGTACTACGAGCAGTACTTC. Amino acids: CASSNRRDVFEYYEQYF.